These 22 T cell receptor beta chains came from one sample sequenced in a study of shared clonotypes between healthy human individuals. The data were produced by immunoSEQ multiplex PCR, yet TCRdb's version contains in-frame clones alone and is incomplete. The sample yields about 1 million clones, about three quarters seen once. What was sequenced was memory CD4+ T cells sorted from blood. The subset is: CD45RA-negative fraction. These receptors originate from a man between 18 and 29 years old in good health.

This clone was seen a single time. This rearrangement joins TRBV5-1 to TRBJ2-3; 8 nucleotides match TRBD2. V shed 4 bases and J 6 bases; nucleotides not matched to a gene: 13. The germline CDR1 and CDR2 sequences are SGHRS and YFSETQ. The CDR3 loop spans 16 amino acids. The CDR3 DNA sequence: TGCGCCAGCAGCCTCTCGCCAGCGGGAGTATCTGATACGCAGTATTTT. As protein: CASSLSPAGVSDTQYF.

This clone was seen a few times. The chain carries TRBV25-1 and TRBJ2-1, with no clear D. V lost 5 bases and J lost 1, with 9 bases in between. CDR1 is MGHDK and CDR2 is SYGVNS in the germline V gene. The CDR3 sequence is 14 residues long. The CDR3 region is CASSNPPSYNEQFF. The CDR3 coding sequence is TGTGCCAGCAGTAACCCGCCGTCCTACAATGAGCAGTTCTTC. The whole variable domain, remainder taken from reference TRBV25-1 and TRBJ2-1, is EADIYQTPRYLVIGTGKKITLECSQTMGHDKMYWYQQDPGMELHLIHYSYGVNSTEKGDLSSESTVSRIRTEHFPLTLESARPSHTSQYLCASSNPPSYNEQFFGPGTRLTVL.

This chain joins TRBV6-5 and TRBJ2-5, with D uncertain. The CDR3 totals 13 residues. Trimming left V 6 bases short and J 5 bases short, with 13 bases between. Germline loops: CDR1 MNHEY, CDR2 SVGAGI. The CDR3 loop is CASRDPQQETQYF. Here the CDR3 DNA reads TGTGCCAGCAGGGACCCTCAACAGGAGACCCAGTACTTC.

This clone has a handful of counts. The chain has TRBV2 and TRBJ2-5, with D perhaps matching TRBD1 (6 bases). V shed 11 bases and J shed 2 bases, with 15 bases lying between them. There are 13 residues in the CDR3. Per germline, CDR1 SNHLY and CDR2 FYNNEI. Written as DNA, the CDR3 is TGTGCCGGAAGCCGGGACAATCAAGAGACCCAGTACTTC. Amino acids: CAGSRDNQETQYF.

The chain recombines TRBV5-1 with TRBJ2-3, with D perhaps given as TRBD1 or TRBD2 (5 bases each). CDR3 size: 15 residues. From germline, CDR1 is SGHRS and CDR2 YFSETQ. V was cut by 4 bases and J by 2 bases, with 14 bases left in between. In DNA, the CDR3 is TGCGCCAGCAGCCCCGAGGGGAGTCCCACAGATACGCAGTATTTT. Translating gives CASSPEGSPTDTQYF.

CDR3 residues: CASSEWVENTEAFF. Written as DNA, the CDR3 is TGTGCCAGCAGTGAATGGGTGGAGAACACTGAAGCTTTCTTT. The rearrangement links TRBV2 to TRBJ1-1; D remains ambiguous. V was clipped by 2 bases and J by 1 base, with 8 bases between them. The CDR3 has 14 residues. CDR1 and CDR2 from the germline V gene are SNHLY and FYNNEI. The entire variable domain, with the rest obtained from reference TRBV2 and TRBJ1-1, is as follows: EPEVTQTPSHQVTQMGQEVILRCVPISNHLYFYWYRQILGQKVEFLVSFYNNEISEKSEIFDDQFSVERPDGSNFTLKIRSTKLEDSAMYFCASSEWVENTEAFFGQGTRLTVV.

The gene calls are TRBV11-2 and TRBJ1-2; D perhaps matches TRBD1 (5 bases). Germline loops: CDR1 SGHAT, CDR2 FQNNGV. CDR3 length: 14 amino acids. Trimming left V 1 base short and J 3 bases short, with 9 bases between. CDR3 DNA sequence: TGTGCCAGCAGCTTAGGCAGGGTGGACTATGGCTACACCTTC. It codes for CASSLGRVDYGYTF.

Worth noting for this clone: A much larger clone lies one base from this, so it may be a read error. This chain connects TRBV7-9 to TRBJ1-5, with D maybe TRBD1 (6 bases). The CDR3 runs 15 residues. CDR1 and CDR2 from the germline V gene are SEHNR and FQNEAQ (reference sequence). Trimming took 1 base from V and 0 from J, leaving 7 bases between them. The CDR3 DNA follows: TGTGCCAGCAGCTTAGGGACAGTTAGCAATCAGCCCCAGCATTTT. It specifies CASSLGTVSNQPQHF. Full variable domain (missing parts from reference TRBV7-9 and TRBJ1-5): DTGVSQNPRHKITKRGQNVTFRCDPISEHNRLYWYRQTLGQGPEFLTYFQNEAQLEKSRLLSDRFSAERPKGSFSTLEIQRTEQGDSAMYLCASSLGTVSNQPQHFGDGTRLSIL.

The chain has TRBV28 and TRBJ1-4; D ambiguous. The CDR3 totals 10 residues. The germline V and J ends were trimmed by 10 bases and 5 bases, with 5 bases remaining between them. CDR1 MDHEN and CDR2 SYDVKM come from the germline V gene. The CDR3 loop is CATWNEKLFF. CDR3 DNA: TGTGCCACCTGGAATGAAAAACTGTTTTTT.

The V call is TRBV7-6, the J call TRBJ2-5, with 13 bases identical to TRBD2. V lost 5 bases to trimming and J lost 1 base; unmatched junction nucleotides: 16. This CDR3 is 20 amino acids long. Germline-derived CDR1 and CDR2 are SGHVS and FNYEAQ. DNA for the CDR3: TGTGCCAGCAGCGTCCTCCCAATATCAAGACTAGCGGGAGGCCAAGAGACCCAGTACTTC. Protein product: CASSVLPISRLAGGQETQYF. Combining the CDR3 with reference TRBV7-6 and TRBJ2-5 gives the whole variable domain GAGVSQSPRYKVTKRGQDVALRCDPISGHVSLYWYRQALGQGPEFLTYFNYEAQQDKSGLPNDRFSAERPEGSISTLTIQRTEQRDSAMYRCASSVLPISRLAGGQETQYFGPGTRLLVL.

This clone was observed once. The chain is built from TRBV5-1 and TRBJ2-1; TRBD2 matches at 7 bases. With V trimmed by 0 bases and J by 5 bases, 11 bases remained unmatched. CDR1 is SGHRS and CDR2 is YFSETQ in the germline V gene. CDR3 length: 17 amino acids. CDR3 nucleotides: TGCGCCAGCAGCTTGGGTTCCTGGACTAGTCCCGACAATGAGCAGTTCTTC. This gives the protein CASSLGSWTSPDNEQFF.

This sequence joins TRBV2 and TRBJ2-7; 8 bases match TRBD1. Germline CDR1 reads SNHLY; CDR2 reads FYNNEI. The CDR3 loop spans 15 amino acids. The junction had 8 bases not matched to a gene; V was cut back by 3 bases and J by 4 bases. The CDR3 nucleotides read TGTGCCAGCAGTGAGGGTGGGACAGGAGGTTACGAGCAGTACTTC. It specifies CASSEGGTGGYEQYF.

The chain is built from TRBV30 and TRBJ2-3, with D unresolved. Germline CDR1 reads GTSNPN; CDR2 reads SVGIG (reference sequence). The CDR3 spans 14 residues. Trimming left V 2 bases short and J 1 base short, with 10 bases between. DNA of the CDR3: TGTGCCTGGAGTCTTAGAAGGGGCACAGATACGCAGTATTTT. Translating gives CAWSLRRGTDTQYF.

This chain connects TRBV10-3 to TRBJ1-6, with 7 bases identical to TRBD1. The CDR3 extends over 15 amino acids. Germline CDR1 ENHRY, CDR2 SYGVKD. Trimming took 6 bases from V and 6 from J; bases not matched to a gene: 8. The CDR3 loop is CAISKEGGSNSPLHF. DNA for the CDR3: TGTGCCATCAGCAAGGAAGGGGGCAGTAATTCACCCCTCCACTTT.

DNA of the CDR3: TGCGCCAGCGGGTGGGCGGGGTTACTAATTGGTAATACGCAGTATTTT. It codes for CASGWAGLLIGNTQYF. This chain joins TRBV5-1 and TRBJ2-3, with D possibly being TRBD2 (6 bases). V was shortened by 7 bases and J by 7 bases, with 25 bases between the two germline ends. Germline values: CDR1 SGHRS, CDR2 YFSETQ. The CDR3 is 16 amino acids.

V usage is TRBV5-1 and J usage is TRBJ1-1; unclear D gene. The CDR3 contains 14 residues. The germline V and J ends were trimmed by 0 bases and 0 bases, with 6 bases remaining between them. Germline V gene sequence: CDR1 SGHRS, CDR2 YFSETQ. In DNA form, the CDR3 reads TGCGCCAGCAGCTTGGTACCGATGAACACTGAAGCTTTCTTT. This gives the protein CASSLVPMNTEAFF.

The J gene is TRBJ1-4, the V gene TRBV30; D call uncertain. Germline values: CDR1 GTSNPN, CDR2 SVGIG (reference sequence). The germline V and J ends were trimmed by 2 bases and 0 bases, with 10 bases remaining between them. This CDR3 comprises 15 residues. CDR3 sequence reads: CAWSSRAATNEKLFF. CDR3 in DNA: TGTGCCTGGAGTAGCCGGGCTGCAACTAATGAAAAACTGTTTTTT.

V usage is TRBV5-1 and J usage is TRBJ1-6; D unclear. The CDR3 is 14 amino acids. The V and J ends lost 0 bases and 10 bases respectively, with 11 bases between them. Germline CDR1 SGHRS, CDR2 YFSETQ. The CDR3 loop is CASSLGSGNSPLHF. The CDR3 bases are TGCGCCAGCAGCTTGGGCAGTGGGAACTCACCCCTCCACTTT.

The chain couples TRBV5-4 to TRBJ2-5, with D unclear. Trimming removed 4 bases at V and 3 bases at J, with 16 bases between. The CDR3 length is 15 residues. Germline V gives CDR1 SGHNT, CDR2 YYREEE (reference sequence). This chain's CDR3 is CASSIEVGKEETQYF. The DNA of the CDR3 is TGTGCCAGCAGCATCGAGGTCGGCAAGGAAGAGACCCAGTACTTC.

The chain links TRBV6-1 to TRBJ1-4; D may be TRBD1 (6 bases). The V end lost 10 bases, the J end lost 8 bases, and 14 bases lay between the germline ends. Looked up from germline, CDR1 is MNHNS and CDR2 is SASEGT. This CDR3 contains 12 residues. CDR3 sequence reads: CATKQGNEKLFF. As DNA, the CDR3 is TGTGCCACCAAACAGGGAAACGAAAAACTGTTTTTT.

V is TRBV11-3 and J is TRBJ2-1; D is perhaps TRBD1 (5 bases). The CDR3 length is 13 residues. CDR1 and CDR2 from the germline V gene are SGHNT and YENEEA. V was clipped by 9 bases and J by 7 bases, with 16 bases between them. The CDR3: CASQGQGLNEQFF. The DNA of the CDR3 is TGTGCCAGTCAGGGTCAAGGTTTAAATGAGCAGTTCTTC.

CDR3 region: CASREYGTGGPYEQYF. The CDR3 region has the DNA TGCGCCAGCAGGGAGTACGGGACAGGGGGTCCCTACGAGCAGTACTTC. This chain connects TRBV5-1 to TRBJ2-7; TRBD1 matches at 11 bases. This CDR3 comprises 16 residues. The V gene end was trimmed by 5 bases and the J gene end by 2 bases; junction bases not matched to a gene: 9. Per germline, CDR1 SGHRS and CDR2 YFSETQ.